This entry describes one TCR beta chain. These data originate in a study of blood T cell repertoires in COVID-19. Study details: Donors in the United States, Italy and Spain gave samples during acute or convalescent COVID-19. T cells, B-cell-depleted T cells, or PBMCs provided the cDNA or gDNA that served as material.

Authors' data handling: Using reference gene primer amplification, nucleated cell counts were estimated. Clones were read by immunoSEQ multiplex PCR, and TCRdb kept only the in-frame ones, dropping some. The DNA gave D and trimming, while V, J and clone size come from that table. The table includes more than 250,000 clones, around 90% detected once. The germline V gene encodes CDR1 MDHEN and CDR2 SYDVKM. V was shortened by 6 bases and J by 3 bases, with 20 bases between the two germline ends. The CDR3 has 16 amino acids. The source of this sequence is a man aged 50-59 years with active or convalescent COVID-19. The sequencing input was peripheral blood. The rearrangement links TRBV28 to TRBJ1-1; a weak D match, TRBD1 (5 bases). Here the CDR3 reads CASSPFGTRGDTEAFF. The CDR3 DNA follows: TGTGCCAGCAGCCCGTTTGGGACCCGGGGGGACACTGAAGCTTTCTTT.